The TCR beta chain described here comes from a study of vaccination and CD4 T cells after COVID-19. Notes on the study in general: For convalescent patients, 304 of the 307 vaccine-specific clones analyzed were classified as spike mono-reactive.

Treatment described: roughly 11-day PBMC culture with coronavirus spike peptide pools or control peptides (ViraFEST assay). Researchers grew the cells for 10 days and then pulled out CD4+ T cells by negative selection. The ends were cut back, 0 bases at V and 4 bases at J, with 12 bases in the middle. Germline CDR1 and CDR2: DFQATT and SNEGSKA (reference sequence). This CDR3 spans 14 amino acids. The Oncomine TCR Beta short-read assay was applied to DNA of cultured CD4+ T cells. TCRdb independently ran MiXCR on the PCR reads; one entry per CDR3 protein. The sample lists more than 13,000 distinct CDR3 sequences; around 40% were seen once. Concerning this clonotype itself: Its antigen is currently unknown.

Input material: CD4+ T cells from blood, cultured in vitro. This chain connects TRBV20-1 to TRBJ1-1, with D possibly being TRBD1 (6 bases). The sequence derives from a human donor who had recovered from COVID-19. The CDR3 DNA follows: TGCAGTGCTAGAGAAACAGGGAAGAGCACTGAAGCTTTCTTT. It encodes CSARETGKSTEAFF.